This T cell receptor beta chain originates from a study of Ad26.COV2.S vaccination and SARS-CoV-2 variants (dated by TCRdb to about 2021). Background on the whole study: Donors in the vaccine arm were drawn from COV1001, a phase I-IIa trial of Ad26.COV2.S in healthy adults that was multicentre, randomized, double-blind and placebo-controlled. Ad26.COV2.S was administered intramuscularly at a dose of 5x10^10 or 1x10^11 viral particles, either as one shot or as two shots given 56 days apart. TCRbeta repertoire sequencing served as the tool for gauging how specific and how broad the SARS-CoV-2-reactive T cell receptors were following Ad26.COV2.S vaccination. A total of 32 samples were included in the TCR-sequenced set, comprising about 20 Ad26.COV2.S vaccine recipients, 5 placebo recipients and 8 SARS-CoV-2 convalescent individuals. Trial participants were randomized into five groups of five: low-dose or high-dose Ad26.COV2.S given once or twice, or placebo on both occasions. Investigators remained blinded to trial group allocation during experiments and outcome assessment.

The treatment or condition label corresponds to: about 20 received Ad26.COV2.S at low or high dose, single or two shots; a few received placebo; per-sample allocation not given. Repertoires of vaccine and placebo recipients were sequenced from samples taken on day 63 after the first injection. Between 29 July and 7 August 2020, Cohort 1b enrolled about 27 adults aged 18-55 years at one site in Boston, USA. Ad26.COV2.S was a replication-incompetent adenovirus type 26 vector expressing a prefusion-stabilized SARS-CoV-2 spike protein from the original Wuhan strain. About this clone: Its target antigen remains unknown. No quality values exist for individual bases; no much larger clone is one base distant.

The immunoSEQ Assay was used to sequence TCRbeta CDR3 regions. After extraction, genomic DNA underwent amplification by bias-controlled multiplex PCR, followed by high-throughput sequencing. The study's processing was this. To quantify the absolute abundance of every unique TCRbeta CDR3 region, sequences were collapsed and filtered. Usable DNA was measured by amplifying reference genes present in all nucleated cells, and TCRbeta template counts were normalized to that usable DNA to estimate T cell fraction. Repertoire TCRs were annotated as SARS-CoV-2-specific when V gene, CDR3 amino acid sequence and J gene were exactly matched to a known reactive TCR set. The reference SARS-CoV-2 TCR set was derived from MIRA and filtered for enrichment in COVID-19-positive ImmuneCODE repertoires, a step that removed public or cross-reactive TCRs. Drawing on the MIRA antigens, annotated TCRs were analysed further at the level of specific ORF or position within ORF. Depth was the summed frequency of annotated unique rearrangements, while breadth was defined as annotated unique rearrangements over total unique productive rearrangements. Two-sided Wilcoxon rank-sum tests were applied when comparing TCR breadth between groups. TCRdb retrieved this table from immuneACCESS and kept in-frame rearrangements only. Not all clones are present; in checked studies, unresolved V genes account for under half, and no reason is known for the remainder. V and J calls plus clone size are reproduced from that table; the DNA served to infer D and trimming. The sample table contains roughly 450,000 clones; only one count was recorded for approximately 92% of them. The ten largest clones take up about 12% of the sample.

The paper as a whole reports these results and caveats: The study was not powered for comparison of responses between vaccine doses or regimens. It was noted by the authors that total T cell responses may have been underestimated by the TCR breadth and depth analyses. Substantial breadth of spike-specific CD8+ and CD4+ T cell responses was reported after vaccination. Vaccine and placebo recipients had comparable non-spike TCR breadth, which fits with the vaccine containing only spike. Higher spike-specific TCR breadth was observed in Ad26.COV2.S recipients than in placebo recipients (P = 0.0014).

Looking up the germline V gene (reference sequence) yields CDR1 SEHNR and CDR2 FQNEAQ. Trimming takes 2 bases off V and 10 bases off J; junction bases not matched to a gene: 9. Taken from cysteine to phenylalanine, the CDR3 has 14 residues. The kept DNA is CDR3 alone, 42 bases in frame from the first base. This chain joins TRBV7-9 to TRBJ1-1, and 8 junction bases match TRBD1. The clonotype comes from a person between 18 and 65 years old who received the Ad26.COV2.S COVID-19 vaccine or a placebo. The specimen was peripheral blood, collected in a trial of Ad26.COV2.S vaccine versus placebo. The nucleotides read TGTGCCAGCAGCTTAATTGGGACAGGTGTCGGAGCTTTCTTT. This gives the protein CASSLIGTGVGAFF.